Sequencing of this T cell receptor (beta chain) was carried out in a study of blood T cell repertoires in COVID-19. Study-wide background: COVID-19 samples collected from the United States, Italy and Spain covered acute and convalescent phases.

Per the authors' pipeline: Estimation of nucleated cell counts relied on the amplification of reference gene primers. Using immunoSEQ multiplex PCR, the repertoire was profiled, and TCRdb retains in-frame clones only, with some absent. V and J calls and clone size follow that table, whereas D and trimming were derived from the DNA. The sample has about 260,000 clones; roughly 88% are singletons. The sample holds one count of this clone. Trimming removed 6 bases at V and 1 base at J, with 13 bases between. Germline CDR1 reads KGHSH; CDR2 reads LQKENI. The CDR3 spans 15 residues. The source is a human donor in a cohort sampled during active COVID-19. V gene TRBV18 combines with J gene TRBJ1-5, with D possibly TRBD1 on 6 matching bases. Sequencing used peripheral blood. The CDR3 nucleotides read TGTGCCAGCTCCCTTACAGGGAACAGCAATCAGCCCCAGCATTTT. This translates into CASSLTGNSNQPQHF.